This TCR beta chain appears in the sequencing data of a study of T cells in narcolepsy. Study-level findings and limits: Blood of same and different patients, but not healthy controls, reportedly held recurring autoreactive clonotypes. Same-patient CSF and blood CD4+ T cell clonotypes included HCRT-specific and TRIB2-specific autoreactive ones.

The germline V gene encodes CDR1 LNHNV and CDR2 YYDKDF (reference sequence). The ends were cut back, 1 base at V and 1 base at J, with 10 bases in the middle. The CDR3 is 15 residues long. Repertoires were generated with immunoSEQ multiplex PCR, while TCRdb's copy carries only in-frame clones and drops some. The sample contains fewer than 35,000 clones, roughly four fifths of which appear only once. Note on this clone: Its antigen is currently unknown.

The sample taken for sequencing was memory (CD45RA-) CD4+ T cells from blood. The rearrangement links TRBV15 to TRBJ2-5; a possible D gene is TRBD1 (5 bases). This receptor was obtained from a human donor in good health. CDR3 sequence: CATSRGQGFQETQYF. The CDR3 bases are TGTGCCACCAGCAGAGGGCAGGGTTTCCAAGAGACCCAGTACTTC.